The 15 T cell receptor beta chains given below trace back to one sample, sequenced in a study of control samples from healthy donors and cancer patients. TCRdb's copy holds only in-frame clones and misses some; the assay was immunoSEQ multiplex PCR. The sample contains approximately 150,000 clones, approximately 91% of which appear only once. Sequenced sample: blood. All receptors come from a man under 40 in good health.

This clone was detected a few times. A much larger clone sits a single nucleotide away, making a read error possible. The chain is built from TRBV7-9 and TRBJ1-4; TRBD1 matches at 10 bases. This CDR3 has 14 amino acids. The V gene's germline CDR1 is SEHNR and CDR2 FQNEAQ (reference sequence). V trimming: 4 bases; J trimming: 6 bases; junction bases outside the gene matches: 2. In nucleotides, the CDR3 is TGTGCCAGCAGCTCCGGGACAGGGGATGAAAAACTGTTTTTT. Translating gives CASSSGTGDEKLFF.

This clone was observed a handful of times. V gene TRBV12-5 combines with J gene TRBJ1-3; 7 nucleotides align to TRBD1. The CDR3 totals 17 residues. V trimming: 3 bases; J trimming: 0 bases; junction bases outside the gene matches: 8. Germline CDR1 LGHNT, CDR2 FRNRAP. The CDR3 reads CASGFSGQVISGNTIYF. As DNA, the CDR3 is TGTGCTAGTGGTTTCAGCGGACAGGTTATCTCTGGAAACACCATATATTTT.

This sequence joins TRBV2 and TRBJ2-3, with D possibly TRBD2 on 6 matching bases. Deletions cut 4 bases from V and 4 bases from J, with 18 bases between. Per germline, CDR1 SNHLY and CDR2 FYNNEI. The CDR3 spans 16 residues. CDR3 region: CASSGRSGERPDTQYF. CDR3 in DNA: TGTGCCAGCAGTGGCCGCTCGGGGGAGCGGCCAGATACGCAGTATTTT.

The chain combines TRBV4-1 with TRBJ2-7; 9 nucleotides line up with TRBD1. The CDR3 sequence is 13 residues long. The V gene's germline CDR1 is MGHRA and CDR2 YSYEKL. With V trimmed by 5 bases and J by 3 bases, 2 bases remained unmatched. The CDR3 spells CASSSDRGYEQYF. For the CDR3, the DNA is TGCGCCAGCAGCTCGGACAGGGGCTACGAGCAGTACTTC.

The chain employs TRBV2 and TRBJ1-4; 9 bases agree with TRBD1. V shed 8 bases and J 5 bases; nucleotides not matched to a gene: 9. The CDR3 contains 15 residues. CDR1 and CDR2 (germline): SNHLY, FYNNEI. The CDR3 reads CASLIAGTGNEKLFF. The CDR3 DNA is TGTGCCAGCTTAATAGCCGGGACAGGGAATGAAAAACTGTTTTTT.

In this sample, this clone turned up once. The rearrangement joins TRBV5-4 to TRBJ1-1, with a tentative D call TRBD1 (5 bases). The CDR3 is 14 residues long. Germline loops: CDR1 SGHNT, CDR2 YYREEE (reference sequence). Deletions cut 0 bases from V and 1 base from J, with 7 bases between. This chain's CDR3 is CASSLAGGNTEAFF. The CDR3 bases are TGTGCCAGCAGCTTGGCGGGGGGGAACACTGAAGCTTTCTTT.

The chain employs TRBV29-1 and TRBJ2-1, with D possibly matching TRBD2 (5 bases). Trimming cost V 3 bases and J 4 bases, with 13 bases left between them. CDR1 is SQVTM and CDR2 is ANQGSEA in the germline V gene. The CDR3 extends over 14 amino acids. The CDR3 nucleotides read TGCAGCGTTGAGGTAGCGCGGTCGTACAATGAGCAGTTCTTC. It specifies CSVEVARSYNEQFF.

This chain uses TRBV5-6 with TRBJ1-2, with TRBD1 matching 9 bases. V dropped 4 bases and J dropped 0; count of bases not matched to a gene: 10. The length of the CDR3 is 17 residues. The germline V gene encodes CDR1 SGHDT and CDR2 YYEEEE. CDR3 DNA: TGTGCCAGCAGCCAATGGACAGGGGCCAGGACTAACTATGGCTACACCTTC. Translating gives CASSQWTGARTNYGYTF.

This clone appeared once. V is TRBV10-2 and J is TRBJ2-7; D is ambiguous. The CDR3 totals 12 residues. The V end lost 3 bases, the J end lost 4 bases, and 7 bases lay between the germline ends. Germline V gene sequence: CDR1 WSHSY, CDR2 SAAADI. CDR3 DNA sequence: TGCGCCAGCAGTGATGGGCGTTACGAGCAGTACTTC. This gives the protein CASSDGRYEQYF.

This chain links TRBV19 with TRBJ2-3, with TRBD1 matching over 8 bases. The V gene end was trimmed by 2 bases and the J gene end by 3 bases; junction bases not matched to a gene: 10. There are 17 residues in the CDR3. Per germline, CDR1 LNHDA and CDR2 SQIVND (reference sequence). The CDR3 spells CASSIRLRQGATDTQYF. For the CDR3, the DNA is TGTGCCAGTAGTATACGTCTAAGGCAGGGGGCAACAGATACGCAGTATTTT.

The chain has TRBV11-2 and TRBJ1-4; D is undetermined. The CDR3 is 18 residues long. With 1 base removed from V and 0 bases from J, the gap between germline ends came to 15 bases. Germline CDR1 is SGHAT and CDR2 is FQNNGV. This CDR3 reads CASSLAPLAWPTNEKLFF. The CDR3 DNA reads as TGTGCCAGCAGCTTAGCTCCGTTGGCTTGGCCAACTAATGAAAAACTGTTTTTT.

The chain links TRBV11-2 to TRBJ2-7; D is possibly TRBD2 (6 bases). CDR3 length equals 13 residues. The germline V gene has CDR1 SGHAT and CDR2 FQNNGV. V lost 3 bases and J 3 bases, leaving 9 bases between the germline ends. The CDR3 nucleotides read TGTGCCAGCAGCTTGCGGGACTTCTACGAGCAGTACTTC. The encoded protein is CASSLRDFYEQYF.

The CDR3 loop is CASSLRTGGNTEAFF. CDR3 DNA sequence: TGTGCCAGTAGTCTTCGTACAGGAGGGAACACTGAAGCTTTCTTT. The V gene is TRBV19, the J gene TRBJ1-1; D is possibly TRBD1 (5 bases). V was trimmed by 5 bases and J by 1 base, leaving 14 bases between them. This CDR3 is 15 amino acids long. Germline assignment: CDR1 LNHDA and CDR2 SQIVND (reference sequence).

This chain joins TRBV6-5 and TRBJ1-1, with D possibly TRBD1 on 5 matching bases. The CDR3 runs 15 residues. Germline V CDR1 and CDR2: MNHEY, SVGAGI. V lost 3 bases to trimming and J lost 4 bases, with 15 bases between them. CDR3 residues: CASSYRGAFSTEAFF. CDR3 nucleotide sequence: TGTGCCAGCAGTTATCGAGGGGCGTTTTCCACTGAAGCTTTCTTT.

The chain employs TRBV6-5 and TRBJ1-1, with D uncertain. V lost 7 bases and J 3 bases, leaving 12 bases between the germline ends. The CDR3 consists of 13 residues. Germline V gene data show CDR1 as MNHEY and CDR2 as SVGAGI. The CDR3 DNA reads TGTGCCAGCAATATGCTCGGGGACACTGAAGCTTTCTTT. It encodes CASNMLGDTEAFF.